A selection of T cell receptor beta chains follows, all from one sample in a study of spatial heterogeneity in lung cancer. TCRdb reprocessed the 5' RACE reads with MiXCR, giving one entry per CDR3 protein. Of about 45,000 distinct CDR3 sequences detected, roughly 13% appear once; the ten largest clones hold around 54%. The sequences come from PBMCs, collected at surgery. These receptors were taken from a male donor with early-stage non-small cell lung cancer. CDR3s include the opening cysteine and the closing phenylalanine or tryptophan. The order of the fields is D gene, V gene, clone size, J gene, CDR3 protein, CDR3 DNA. The D gene is left open where the match is weak. Clone size is stated in some rows and not others, as once, few, many or a class when expanded.

>-|TRBV5-1|many|TRBJ2-7
CASSLGQLYEQYF
TGCGCCAGCAGCTTGGGACAGCTCTACGAGCAGTACTTC
>-|TRBV5-1|few|TRBJ2-2
CASNPYVDHTGELFF
TGCGCCAGCAATCCGTACGTAGATCACACCGGGGAGCTGTTTTTT
>TRBD1|TRBV27|few|TRBJ2-1
CASSFGRWRNRDRDVNEQFF
TGTGCCAGCAGTTTTGGTCGGTGGCGGAACCGGGACAGGGATGTAAATGAGCAGTTCTTC
>-|TRBV24-1|many|TRBJ2-5
CATSGKAETQYF
TGTGCCACCAGTGGTAAGGCGGAGACCCAGTACTTC
>-|TRBV6-2/TRBV6-3|many|TRBJ2-3
CASSYNEPSTDTQYF
TGTGCCAGCAGTTACAATGAGCCTAGCACAGATACGCAGTATTTT
>TRBD1|TRBV20-1|-|TRBJ1-6
CSAPGQGNSPLHF
TGCAGTGCCCCGGGACAGGGTAATTCACCCCTCCACTTT
>TRBD1|TRBV5-1|few|TRBJ1-6
CASSSGQGEGSPLHF
TGCGCCAGCAGCTCCGGACAGGGGGAAGGATCACCCCTCCACTTT
>-|TRBV20-1|few|TRBJ2-7
CSARGALSYEQYF
TGCAGTGCTAGAGGAGCGCTCTCCTACGAGCAGTACTTC
>-|TRBV3-1|few|TRBJ2-3
CASSLRGSSDTQYF
TGTGCCAGCAGCCTGAGGGGGTCCTCAGATACGCAGTATTTT
>-|TRBV18|many|TRBJ1-4
CASSPRLRRDEKLFF
TGTGCCAGCTCACCTAGACTACGAAGGGATGAAAAACTGTTTTTT
>TRBD1|TRBV5-1|many|TRBJ2-5
CASSLGQGKETQYF
TGCGCCAGCAGCCTGGGACAGGGGAAAGAGACCCAGTACTTC